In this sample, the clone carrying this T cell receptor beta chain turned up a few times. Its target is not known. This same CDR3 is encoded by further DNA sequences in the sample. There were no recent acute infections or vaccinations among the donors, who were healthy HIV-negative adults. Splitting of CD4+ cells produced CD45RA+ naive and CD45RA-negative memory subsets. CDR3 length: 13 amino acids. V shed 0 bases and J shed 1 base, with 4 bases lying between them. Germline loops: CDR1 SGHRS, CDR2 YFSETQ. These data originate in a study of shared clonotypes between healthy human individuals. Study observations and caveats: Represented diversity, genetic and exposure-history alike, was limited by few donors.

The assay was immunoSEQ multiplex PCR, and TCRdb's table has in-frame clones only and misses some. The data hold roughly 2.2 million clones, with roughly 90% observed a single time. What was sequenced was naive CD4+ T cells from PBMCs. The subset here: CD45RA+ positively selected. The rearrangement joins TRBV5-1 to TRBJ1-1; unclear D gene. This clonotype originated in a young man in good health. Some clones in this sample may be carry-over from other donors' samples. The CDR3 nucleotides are TGCGCCAGCAGCTTGGGATCGAACACTGAAGCTTTCTTT. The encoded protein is CASSLGSNTEAFF.